The 8 T cell receptor beta chains reported below all come from one sample, sequenced in a study of T cells in lung cancer brain metastases. The data were produced by immunoSEQ multiplex PCR, yet TCRdb's version contains in-frame clones alone and is incomplete. The sample contains under 1,000 clones, just over 90% of which appear only once. The source material was tumor tissue from the primary lung tumor. The receptors shown here come from a woman aged 40 to 50 with non-small cell lung cancer.

This rearrangement joins TRBV30 to TRBJ2-7, with unresolved D. CDR1 is GTSNPN, CDR2 SVGIG, per germline (reference sequence). CDR3 size: 14 residues. V lost 2 bases to trimming and J lost 5 bases, with 16 bases between them. CDR3 DNA: TGTGCCTGGAGTTTAGGTATTTCTCTCCACGAGCAGTACTTC. Amino acids: CAWSLGISLHEQYF.

V and J are TRBV2 and TRBJ2-7; TRBD2 agrees at 9 bases. CDR1 SNHLY and CDR2 FYNNEI come from the germline V gene. CDR3 size: 16 residues. V dropped 4 bases and J dropped 7; count of bases not matched to a gene: 14. The CDR3 DNA sequence: TGTGCCAGCAGTGGGTCGCGGGTAGCGGGAGTTTGGGAGCAGTACTTC. Its protein is CASSGSRVAGVWEQYF.

The rearrangement joins TRBV14 to TRBJ1-3; tentative D call: TRBD1 (5 bases). The CDR3 length is 14 residues. Per the germline V gene, CDR1 is SGHDN and CDR2 is FVKESK. V shed 4 bases and J shed 1 base, with 8 bases lying between them. The CDR3 DNA sequence: TGTGCCAGCAGCCCTCGACAGTCTGGAAACACCATATATTTT. Its translation is CASSPRQSGNTIYF. Variable domain in full (rest from reference TRBV14 and TRBJ1-3): EAGVTQFPSHSVIEKGQTVTLRCDPISGHDNLYWYRRVMGKEIKFLLHFVKESKQDESGMPNNRFLAERTGGTYSTLKVQPAELEDSGVYFCASSPRQSGNTIYFGEGSWLTVV.

The rearrangement links TRBV11-2 to TRBJ1-1; a weak D match, TRBD1 (6 bases). CDR1 is SGHAT and CDR2 is FQNNGV in the germline V gene. The V gene lost 0 bases and the J gene lost 1 base, with 18 bases spanning the gap. The CDR3 has 18 amino acids. The CDR3 bases are TGTGCCAGCAGCTTAGATGAGACCAGGGGTTTTAAGAACACTGAAGCTTTCTTT. Translation: CASSLDETRGFKNTEAFF.

The chain employs TRBV29-1 and TRBJ2-5; D call uncertain. The CDR3 is 14 amino acids. V lost 8 bases and J lost 5, with 21 bases in between. The germline V gene encodes CDR1 SQVTM and CDR2 ANQGSEA. CDR3 amino acids: CSTHAIGNVETQYF. The CDR3 nucleotides read TGCAGCACTCACGCCATTGGTAATGTGGAGACCCAGTACTTC.

The chain couples TRBV9 to TRBJ1-4, with D unresolved. CDR3 length: 15 amino acids. Trimming pared 3 bases from V and 7 bases from J, leaving 16 bases between. Germline lookup yields CDR1 SGDLS and CDR2 YYNGEE. CDR3 sequence (DNA): TGTGCCAGCAGCGCACTAGGAGGGTCTGGTGAAAAACTGTTTTTT. Translation: CASSALGGSGEKLFF.

The V gene is TRBV18, the J gene TRBJ2-1, with 9 bases matching TRBD2. CDR3 size: 15 residues. V lost 3 bases and J lost 2; bases outside the gene matches: 2. CDR1 is KGHSH, CDR2 LQKENI, per germline. CDR3 nucleotide sequence: TGTGCCAGCTCACCGAGACTAGCGGCCTACAATGAGCAGTTCTTC. Translating gives CASSPRLAAYNEQFF.

The V call is TRBV15, the J call TRBJ2-1, with TRBD2 matching over 7 bases. The J segment lost 9 bases and the V segment lost 3 bases, leaving 14 bases of the junction unmatched. The germline gives CDR1 LNHNV, CDR2 YYDKDF (reference sequence). The CDR3 has 16 residues. CDR3 sequence: CATSRPKLGGGVEQFF. The DNA for the CDR3 is TGTGCCACCAGCAGGCCTAAACTGGGGGGAGGGGTTGAGCAGTTCTTC.